A single sample gave rise to the 3 T cell receptor beta chains below, sequenced in a study of blood T cell repertoires in COVID-19. Method: immunoSEQ multiplex PCR; TCRdb's copy keeps in-frame clones and lacks some. The table lists a few hundred thousand clones, around 89% of them singletons. The sample taken for sequencing was PBMCs or T cells enriched from blood (not recorded which). The receptors stem from a middle-aged woman with acute COVID-19.

The chain links TRBV7-2 to TRBJ1-5; TRBD1 aligns across 8 bases. The J segment lost 4 bases and the V segment lost 5 bases, leaving 7 bases of the junction unmatched. The CDR3 extends over 15 amino acids. The V gene's germline CDR1 is SGHTA and CDR2 FQGNSA. The CDR3 region has the DNA TGTGCCAGCAGCGCCCTACAGGGGGGAAATCAGCCCCAGCATTTT. This codes for CASSALQGGNQPQHF.

The chain uses TRBV29-1 and TRBJ1-4; no clear D. There are 15 residues in the CDR3. Trimming took 5 bases from V and 0 from J, leaving 13 bases between them. Germline V lookup: CDR1 SQVTM, CDR2 ANQGSEA. The CDR3 sequence is CSVLLSGATNEKLFF. CDR3 DNA: TGCAGCGTTCTTCTAAGTGGAGCAACTAATGAAAAACTGTTTTTT.

The rearrangement joins TRBV7-9 to TRBJ2-1; 9 bases are shared with TRBD2. V lost 5 bases, J lost 2 bases, and 7 bases stayed unmatched. The CDR3 totals 16 residues. Germline assignment: CDR1 SEHNR and CDR2 FQNEAQ (reference sequence). CDR3 sequence reads: CASSRTGLAPYNEQFF. The CDR3 nucleotides are TGTGCCAGCAGCCGGACAGGACTAGCGCCCTACAATGAGCAGTTCTTC.